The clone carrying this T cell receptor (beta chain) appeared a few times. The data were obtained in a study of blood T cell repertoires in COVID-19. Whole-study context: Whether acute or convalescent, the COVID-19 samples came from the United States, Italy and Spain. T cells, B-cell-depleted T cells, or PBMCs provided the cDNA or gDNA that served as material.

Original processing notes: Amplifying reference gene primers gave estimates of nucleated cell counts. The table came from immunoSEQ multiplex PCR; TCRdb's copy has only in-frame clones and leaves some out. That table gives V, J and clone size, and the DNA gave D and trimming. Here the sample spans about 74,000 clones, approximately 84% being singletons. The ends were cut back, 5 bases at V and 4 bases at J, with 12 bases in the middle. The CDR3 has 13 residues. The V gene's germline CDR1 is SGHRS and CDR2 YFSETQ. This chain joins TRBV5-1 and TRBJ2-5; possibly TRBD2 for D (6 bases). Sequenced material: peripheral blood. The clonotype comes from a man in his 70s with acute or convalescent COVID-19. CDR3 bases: TGCGCCAGCAGAACGGGAGCAGGAGAGACCCAGTACTTC. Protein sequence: CASRTGAGETQYF.